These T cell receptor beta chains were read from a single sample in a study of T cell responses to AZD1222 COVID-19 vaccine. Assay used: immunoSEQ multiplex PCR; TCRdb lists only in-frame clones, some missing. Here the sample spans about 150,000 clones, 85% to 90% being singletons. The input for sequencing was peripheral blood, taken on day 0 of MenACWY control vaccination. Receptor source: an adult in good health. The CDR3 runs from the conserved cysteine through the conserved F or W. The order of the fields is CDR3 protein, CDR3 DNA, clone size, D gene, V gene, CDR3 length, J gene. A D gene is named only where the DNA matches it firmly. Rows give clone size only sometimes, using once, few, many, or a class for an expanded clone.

CASSMPGQYYGYTF TGTGCCAGTAGTATGCCGGGGCAGTACTATGGCTACACCTTC - - TRBV19 14 TRBJ1-2
CASSSGGGTSGAEETQYF TGTGCCAGCAGCTCCGGCGGGGGGACTAGCGGAGCCGAAGAGACCCAGTACTTC - TRBD2 TRBV7-9 18 TRBJ2-5
CASSVSGGAGTYEQYF TGTGCCAGCAGCGTCTCGGGTGGAGCGGGAACCTACGAGCAGTACTTC - TRBD2 TRBV9 16 TRBJ2-7
CASGTQGATRNEQFF TGTGCTAGTGGTACTCAGGGGGCAACACGCAATGAGCAGTTCTTC - TRBD1 TRBV12-5 15 TRBJ2-1
CASSQAFGVLDEQFF TGTGCCAGCAGCCAAGCGTTCGGGGTGTTAGATGAGCAGTTCTTC - - TRBV3-1/TRBV3-2 15 TRBJ2-1
CASSQESYRDYEQYF TGTGCCAGCAGCCAAGAGAGTTACAGGGACTACGAGCAGTACTTC - - TRBV14 15 TRBJ2-7
CASSPSGGSYNEQFF TGTGCTAGCAGCCCAAGCGGGGGATCCTACAATGAGCAGTTCTTC - TRBD2 TRBV7-7 15 TRBJ2-1
CASRSTISYNSPLHF TGTGCCAGCAGGTCTACTATCTCCTATAATTCACCCCTCCACTTT - - TRBV5-4 15 TRBJ1-6
CATSRVRSRGETQYF TGTGCCACCAGCAGAGTACGGAGCCGGGGGGAGACCCAGTACTTC - - TRBV15 15 TRBJ2-5
CASSARGQATNEKLFF TGCGCCAGCAGCGCCAGGGGCCAGGCAACTAATGAAAAACTGTTTTTT once - TRBV5-1 16 TRBJ1-4
CASSDVGTGNYGYTF TGTGCCAGCAGTGACGTCGGGACAGGGAACTATGGCTACACCTTC - TRBD1 TRBV6-4 15 TRBJ1-2
CASSDSWGGSTDTQYF TGTGCCAGCAGTGACTCATGGGGGGGCAGCACAGATACGCAGTATTTT - - TRBV6-4 16 TRBJ2-3
CAINRQGAEGGYTF TGTGCCATCAACAGACAGGGGGCTGAGGGTGGCTACACCTTC - TRBD1 TRBV10-3 14 TRBJ1-2
CAPPGGGNYGYTF TGTGCCCCCCCAGGTGGCGGGAACTATGGCTACACCTTC - - TRBV30 13 TRBJ1-2
CASSLARETGELFF TGCGCCAGCAGCTTGGCCCGAGAGACCGGGGAGCTGTTTTTT - - TRBV5-1 14 TRBJ2-2
CASSSEGTTEAFF TGTGCCAGCAGCTCCGAGGGGACCACTGAAGCTTTCTTT once - TRBV13 13 TRBJ1-1
CASSTRQRRDQPQHF TGTGCCAGTAGTACCCGACAGAGACGTGATCAGCCCCAGCATTTT - - TRBV19 15 TRBJ1-5
CASSEAGGEKLFF TGTGCCAGCAGTGAAGCAGGGGGAGAAAAACTGTTTTTT - - TRBV2 13 TRBJ1-4
CASSLEQPNEKLFF TGCGCCAGCAGCTTGGAACAGCCTAATGAAAAACTGTTTTTT - - TRBV5-1 14 TRBJ1-4
CASSIGRGNYGYTF TGTGCCAGTAGTATCGGCAGGGGGAACTATGGCTACACCTTC - TRBD1 TRBV19 14 TRBJ1-2
CASSGRQGSSTDTQYF TGTGCCAGCAGTGGGCGACAGGGCAGTAGCACAGATACGCAGTATTTT - TRBD1 TRBV6-1 16 TRBJ2-3
CASSLDGQGVYSGANVLTF TGTGCCAGCAGCTTGGATGGACAGGGCGTCTACTCTGGGGCCAACGTCCTGACTTTC - TRBD1 TRBV7-8 19 TRBJ2-6
CASSPDSWANYGYTF TGCGCCAGCAGCCCGGACAGTTGGGCTAACTATGGCTACACCTTC - - TRBV5-1 15 TRBJ1-2
CASSMNRGQPQHF TGTGCCAGTAGTATGAATAGAGGTCAGCCCCAGCATTTT - - TRBV19 13 TRBJ1-5
CASSFQRAAGFYGYTF TGTGCCAGCAGCTTCCAACGGGCAGCGGGCTTCTATGGCTACACCTTC - - TRBV5-5 16 TRBJ1-2